This TCR beta chain was identified in a study of cytomegalovirus exposure and HLA in healthy donors. Study summary: Most genotyped donors, about four fifths of 350 to 500, had Caucasian-associated genetic ancestry. Findings of the study overall: The authors reported that TCR beta sequences could predict HLA-A and HLA-B alleles. These predictions were accurate for most subjects in the first cohort. As a later analysis revealed, most CMV-associated TCR beta chains appeared HLA-restricted.

The germline CDR1 and CDR2 sequences are SGHTA and FQGNSA. This CDR3 spans 15 amino acids. Between the trimmed V and J ends, which lost 5 bases and 1 base, there was a span of 14 bases. In the PCR, 60 Vbeta and 13 Jbeta primers were used. The protocol was immunoSEQ multiplex PCR, while the TCRdb copy is restricted to in-frame clones and leaves out a portion. There are around 140,000 clones in the sample, with 2.2% held by the top ten. Of note for this clone: Its antigen is unknown.

The source material was PBMCs. The sequence came from a woman younger than 30 in good health and CMV-seronegative. V gene TRBV7-2 combines with J gene TRBJ1-1, with D possibly matching TRBD1 (6 bases). CDR3 sequence reads: CASSTRTASNTEAFF. The CDR3 DNA sequence: TGTGCCAGCAGCACGAGGACAGCTTCGAACACTGAAGCTTTCTTT.